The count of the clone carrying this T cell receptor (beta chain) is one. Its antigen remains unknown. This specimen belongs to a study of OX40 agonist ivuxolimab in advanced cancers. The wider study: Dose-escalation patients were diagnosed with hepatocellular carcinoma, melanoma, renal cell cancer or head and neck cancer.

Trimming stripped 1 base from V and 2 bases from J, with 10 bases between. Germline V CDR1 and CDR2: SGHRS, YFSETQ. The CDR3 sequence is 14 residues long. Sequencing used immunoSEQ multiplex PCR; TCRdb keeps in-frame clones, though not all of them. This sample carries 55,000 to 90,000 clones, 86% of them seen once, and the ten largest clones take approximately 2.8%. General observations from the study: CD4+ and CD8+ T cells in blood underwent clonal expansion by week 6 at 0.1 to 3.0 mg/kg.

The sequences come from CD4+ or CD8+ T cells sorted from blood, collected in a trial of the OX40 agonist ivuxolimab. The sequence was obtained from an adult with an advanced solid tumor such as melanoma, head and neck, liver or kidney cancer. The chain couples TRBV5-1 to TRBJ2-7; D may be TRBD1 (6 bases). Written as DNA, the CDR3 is TGCGCCAGCAGCTTGTCTCGGGACACCTACGAGCAGTACTTC. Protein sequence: CASSLSRDTYEQYF.